The 12 T cell receptor beta chains in this list originate from one sample, sequenced in a study of cytomegalovirus exposure and HLA in healthy donors. Sequencing was performed with immunoSEQ multiplex PCR; in TCRdb, only in-frame clones are kept and a portion is missing. The sample gives about 130,000 clones, 89% of which show up once; about 1.2% is in the top ten. Sequenced input: PBMCs. The source of these receptors is a young woman in good health and CMV-seronegative.

The chain carries TRBV6-1 and TRBJ2-2; D may be TRBD2 (5 bases). Trimming took 11 bases from V and 7 from J, leaving 17 bases between them. Germline-derived CDR1 and CDR2 are MNHNS and SASEGT. CDR3 length: 13 amino acids. The CDR3 bases are TGTGCCCACCGTGCACCGAGGGTCGGGGAGCTGTTTTTT. This gives the protein CAHRAPRVGELFF.

The rearrangement uses TRBV5-1 and TRBJ2-7; TRBD1 agrees at 8 bases. This CDR3 region has 17 residues. The V gene's germline CDR1 is SGHRS and CDR2 YFSETQ. J was trimmed by 3 bases and V by 1 base; bases with no gene match: 12. The CDR3 protein is CASSLTSGQAEIYEQYF. DNA for the CDR3: TGCGCCAGCAGCTTGACCTCGGGACAGGCGGAGATCTACGAGCAGTACTTC.

The J gene is TRBJ1-5, the V gene TRBV7-3; D not resolved. The CDR3 runs 14 residues. The germline V and J ends were trimmed by 0 bases and 2 bases, with 5 bases remaining between them. Germline V gene data show CDR1 as SGHTA and CDR2 as FQGTGA. The CDR3 DNA reads TGTGCCAGCAGCTTAACGCAGGGCAATCAGCCCCAGCATTTT. It codes for CASSLTQGNQPQHF.

The J gene is TRBJ2-3, the V gene TRBV5-6, with TRBD2 matching 9 bases. Germline V gene data show CDR1 as SGHDT and CDR2 as YYEEEE. The ends lost 2 bases at V and 4 bases at J; junction bases unmatched: 5. The CDR3 loop spans 15 amino acids. CDR3 sequence: CASSFGGGASDTQYF. For the CDR3, the DNA is TGTGCCAGCAGCTTTGGCGGGGGGGCATCAGATACGCAGTATTTT.

A single count supports this clone. This chain connects TRBV9 to TRBJ2-1, with 14 bases fitting TRBD2. Germline V gene sequence: CDR1 SGDLS, CDR2 YYNGEE. V shed 3 bases and J 9 bases; nucleotides not matched to a gene: 5. CDR3 size: 15 residues. CDR3 amino acids: CASSARLAGGSEQFF. The CDR3 DNA follows: TGTGCCAGCAGCGCGCGACTAGCGGGGGGGAGTGAGCAGTTCTTC.

The chain recombines TRBV5-6 with TRBJ2-6; a possible D gene is TRBD1 (6 bases). Germline CDR1 SGHDT, CDR2 YYEEEE. This CDR3 comprises 15 residues. Trimming pared 6 bases from V and 4 bases from J, leaving 14 bases between. The CDR3 sequence is CASTNRAWGANVLTF. The CDR3 DNA sequence: TGTGCCAGCACTAACAGGGCATGGGGGGCCAACGTCCTGACTTTC.

This clone was recorded only once. The V and J genes are TRBV6-5 and TRBJ2-7; the D gene is possibly TRBD1 (5 bases). V was pared by 0 bases and J by 2 bases, with 8 bases between. CDR3 length equals 14 residues. The germline CDR1 and CDR2 sequences are MNHEY and SVGAGI. DNA for the CDR3: TGTGCCAGCAGTTACTCACCAGGGACCTACGAGCAGTACTTC. Translation gives CASSYSPGTYEQYF.

In its sample, this clone was seen once. The chain has TRBV6-1 and TRBJ2-7; perhaps TRBD2 as D (5 bases). CDR3 length: 13 amino acids. Germline-derived CDR1 and CDR2 are MNHNS and SASEGT. V lost 8 bases and J 3 bases, leaving 14 bases between the germline ends. CDR3 region: CASLGLANYEQYF. The CDR3 region has the DNA TGTGCCAGCCTAGGACTGGCGAACTACGAGCAGTACTTC.

This chain joins TRBV5-1 and TRBJ2-2; TRBD1 aligns across 7 bases. V lost 4 bases to trimming and J lost 8 bases; unmatched junction nucleotides: 17. Germline CDR1 and CDR2: SGHRS and YFSETQ. CDR3 size: 17 residues. CDR3 DNA sequence: TGCGCCAGCAGCACCCTCCTTGGGACAGCAAGAGAAGGGGAGCTGTTTTTT. Encoded protein: CASSTLLGTAREGELFF.

The chain uses TRBV11-1 and TRBJ2-3, with D perhaps matching TRBD1 (8 bases). The V gene lost 3 bases and the J gene lost 7 bases, with 20 bases spanning the gap. The CDR3 loop spans 16 amino acids. CDR1 is SGHAT and CDR2 is FQDESV in the germline V gene (reference sequence). The CDR3 DNA is TGTGCCAGCAGCTTGCGAGGACAGGGCGGGGGAAATACGCAGTATTTT. Translating gives CASSLRGQGGGNTQYF.

A word on this clone: The germline gene is not matched at one end of the junction; a read error may be the cause. V usage is TRBV20-1 and J usage is TRBJ2-7; the match to TRBD1 covers 9 bases. Germline CDR1 reads DFQATT; CDR2 reads SNEGSKA (reference sequence). This CDR3 spans 11 amino acids. As DNA, the CDR3 is TGCAGTGCTAGGTACCGGGACAGGGAGCGCTTC. It is translated as CSARYRDRERF.

The J gene is TRBJ2-3, the V gene TRBV19; maybe TRBD2 (6 bases). In germline, CDR1 is LNHDA, CDR2 SQIVND (reference sequence). This CDR3 comprises 15 residues. V lost 1 base and J lost 3, with 11 bases in between. DNA for the CDR3: TGTGCCAGTAGTATAGGAGGCGGGGAAACAGATACGCAGTATTTT. It yields the protein CASSIGGGETDTQYF.